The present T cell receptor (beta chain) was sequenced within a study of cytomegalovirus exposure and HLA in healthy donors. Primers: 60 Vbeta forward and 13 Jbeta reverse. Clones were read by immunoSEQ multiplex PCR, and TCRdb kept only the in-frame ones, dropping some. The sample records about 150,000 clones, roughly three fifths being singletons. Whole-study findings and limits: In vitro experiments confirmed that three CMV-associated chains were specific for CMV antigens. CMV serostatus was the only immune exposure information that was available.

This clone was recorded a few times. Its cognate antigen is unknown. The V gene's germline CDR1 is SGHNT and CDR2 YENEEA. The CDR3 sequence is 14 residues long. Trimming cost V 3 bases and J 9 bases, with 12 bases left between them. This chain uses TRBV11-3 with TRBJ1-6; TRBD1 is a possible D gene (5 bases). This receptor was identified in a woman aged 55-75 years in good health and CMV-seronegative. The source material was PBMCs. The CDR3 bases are TGTGCCAGCAGCTTGACGACAGTGGGTTCACCCCTCCACTTT. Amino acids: CASSLTTVGSPLHF.